Presented here are 28 T cell receptor beta chains from one specimen sequenced in a study of cytomegalovirus exposure and HLA in healthy donors (dated by TCRdb to about 2017). The library was prepared using the immunoSEQ multiplex PCR assay. For the multiplex PCR, a mixture combining 60 forward primers for TCR Vbeta segments and 13 reverse primers for TCR Jbeta segments was used. Here the immuneACCESS table is served through TCRdb, limited to in-frame sequences with V and J called. Missing clones are a known gap in these copies; in checked studies unresolved V genes cover under half, and the rest lacks a known reason. For this sample there are under 200,000 clones; more than 65% appear just once. The ten largest clones capture less than 0.65% of the sample. Sequencing was performed on PBMCs. Receptors were obtained from a woman in her fifties or sixties in good health and CMV-seronegative.

The chain recombines TRBV4-1 with TRBJ2-5; 13 bases map to TRBD2. The end of the DNA is better explained by TRBJ2-7, so the J call may be wrong. The CDR3 consists of 15 residues. Germline V lookup: CDR1 MGHRA, CDR2 YSYEKL. The CDR3 coding sequence is TGCGCCAGCAGACTGACTAGCGGGAGGACCTACGAGCAGTACTTC. This translates into CASRLTSGRTYEQYF.

This chain links TRBV2 with TRBJ2-4, with D perhaps matching TRBD1 (6 bases). Trimming stripped 2 bases from V and 13 bases from J, with 9 bases between. This CDR3 has 11 residues. CDR1 and CDR2 (germline): SNHLY, FYNNEI. The CDR3 coding sequence is TGTGCCAGCAGTGAAAGGGGACACCAGTACTTC. Translation gives CASSERGHQYF.

This clone occurred a few times. The chain carries TRBV29-1 and TRBJ2-7; D is unresolved. Germline CDR1 is SQVTM and CDR2 is ANQGSEA. This CDR3 has 15 amino acids. V lost 0 bases to trimming and J lost 6 bases, with 18 bases between them. CDR3 protein: CSVEDRGRGRREQYF. The CDR3, as DNA: TGCAGCGTTGAAGATCGAGGTAGAGGTAGGCGCGAGCAGTACTTC.

This clone was recorded once. The chain has TRBV9 and TRBJ1-4; the D is unclear. V was pared by 2 bases and J by 4 bases, with 21 bases between. Germline values: CDR1 SGDLS, CDR2 YYNGEE. There are 18 residues in the CDR3. CDR3 amino acids: CASSVALMAGTGNEKLFF. Here the CDR3 DNA reads TGTGCCAGCAGCGTGGCCCTTATGGCGGGCACGGGTAATGAAAAACTGTTTTTT.

The chain employs TRBV28 and TRBJ2-7; 7 bases agree with TRBD1. V gave up 6 bases and J gave up 6 bases; unmatched junction bases: 11. The CDR3 spans 14 residues. CDR1 MDHEN and CDR2 SYDVKM come from the germline V gene. Here the CDR3 DNA reads TGTGCCAGCAGCCGCCCCTCAACAGGGGCCGAGCAGTACTTC. Amino acid sequence: CASSRPSTGAEQYF.

This rearrangement joins TRBV18 to TRBJ1-5, with TRBD1 matching over 7 bases. The CDR3 covers 14 residues. Germline V gives CDR1 KGHSH, CDR2 LQKENI. The V segment lost 4 bases and the J segment 7 bases; nucleotides outside the gene matches: 7. The CDR3 DNA is TGTGCCAGCTCACTACAGGGGAGCAGCCAGCCCCAGCATTTT. Residues: CASSLQGSSQPQHF.

This clone appeared a few times. The chain combines TRBV5-5 with TRBJ2-7; 10 bases map to TRBD1. J was trimmed by 5 bases and V by 5 bases; bases with no gene match: 4. Germline CDR1 is SGHKS and CDR2 is YYEKEE (reference sequence). The CDR3 is 13 amino acids. CDR3 DNA sequence: TGTGCCAGCAGTCGACAGGGGGCCCACGAGCAGTACTTC. It specifies CASSRQGAHEQYF.

This clone was detected a few times. The gene calls are TRBV30 and TRBJ2-5, with TRBD1 as a possible D gene (5 bases). CDR1 GTSNPN and CDR2 SVGIG come from the germline V gene (reference sequence). The length of the CDR3 is 14 residues. V was clipped by 5 bases and J by 0 bases, with 13 bases between them. CDR3 amino acids: CAWDQNRYQETQYF. CDR3 sequence (DNA): TGTGCCTGGGACCAGAACAGGTACCAAGAGACCCAGTACTTC.

The chain joins TRBV28 to TRBJ2-3; maybe TRBD2 (5 bases). Germline CDR1 is MDHEN and CDR2 is SYDVKM. This CDR3 has 16 amino acids. Deletions cut 5 bases from V and 0 bases from J, with 15 bases between. The CDR3 sequence is CASSALEKASTDTQYF. The CDR3 DNA reads as TGTGCCAGCAGTGCACTAGAGAAGGCTAGCACAGATACGCAGTATTTT.

This sequence joins TRBV2 and TRBJ2-1; D ambiguous. This CDR3 spans 14 amino acids. Trimming stripped 6 bases from V and 0 bases from J, with 9 bases between. Germline V gene lookup returns CDR1 SNHLY and CDR2 FYNNEI. The CDR3 protein is CASRSRSSYNEQFF. CDR3 nucleotides: TGTGCCAGCAGGTCCCGGAGCTCCTACAATGAGCAGTTCTTC. The full variable domain, rest sourced from reference TRBV2 and TRBJ2-1, is EPEVTQTPSHQVTQMGQEVILRCVPISNHLYFYWYRQILGQKVEFLVSFYNNEISEKSEIFDDQFSVERPDGSNFTLKIRSTKLEDSAMYFCASRSRSSYNEQFFGPGTRLTVL.

The chain combines TRBV6-4 with TRBJ1-1, with 7 nucleotides matching TRBD1. Trimming cost V 2 bases and J 3 bases; bases outside gene matches: 15. Looked up from germline, CDR1 is MRHNA and CDR2 is SNTAGT. CDR3 length equals 18 residues. CDR3 nucleotides: TGTGCCAGCAGTGACAGGGGGCGGCTTCGAGCGGGGGACACTGAAGCTTTCTTT. Translation gives CASSDRGRLRAGDTEAFF.

The chain is built from TRBV9 and TRBJ2-1; 16 bases line up with TRBD2. CDR3 length: 16 amino acids. In germline, CDR1 is SGDLS, CDR2 YYNGEE. V lost 0 bases and J lost 12; bases outside the gene matches: 6. The CDR3 sequence: CASSVVGTSGREGQFF. CDR3 in DNA: TGTGCCAGCAGCGTAGTGGGGACTAGCGGGAGGGAAGGGCAGTTCTTC.

This chain uses TRBV11-2 with TRBJ1-1; no clear D gene. Germline loops: CDR1 SGHAT, CDR2 FQNNGV. V was shortened by 5 bases and J by 3 bases, with 13 bases between the two germline ends. The CDR3 loop spans 14 amino acids. CDR3 DNA sequence: TGTGCCAGCAGCAGAGGACGGGAGGACACTGAAGCTTTCTTT. As protein: CASSRGREDTEAFF.

The chain is built from TRBV27 and TRBJ2-5; TRBD2 might be the D (5 bases). The closer fit of TRBJ2-7 to the DNA end suggests the J call may be wrong. Germline values: CDR1 MNHEY, CDR2 SMNVEV (reference sequence). The length of the CDR3 is 16 residues. The CDR3 protein is CASSLYPMSGRVEQYF. The DNA of the CDR3 is TGTGCCAGCAGTTTATACCCCATGTCGGGAAGGGTCGAGCAGTACTTC.

V usage is TRBV5-1 and J usage is TRBJ2-1, with TRBD2 matching 9 bases. CDR1 is SGHRS, CDR2 YFSETQ, per germline. The V gene end was trimmed by 6 bases and the J gene end by 2 bases; junction bases not matched to a gene: 9. This CDR3 is 16 amino acids long. The CDR3 nucleotides are TGCGCCAGCACCTGGAGCGGGGGGCCGACCTACAATGAGCAGTTCTTC. Its translation is CASTWSGGPTYNEQFF. Looking up the rest from reference TRBV5-1 and TRBJ2-1 gives the full variable domain: KAGVTQTPRYLIKTRGQQVTLSCSPISGHRSVSWYQQTPGQGLQFLFEYFSETQRNKGNFPGRFSGRQFSNSRSEMNVSTLELGDSALYLCASTWSGGPTYNEQFFGPGTRLTVL.

The V gene is TRBV28, the J gene TRBJ2-2, with 12 bases aligning to TRBD2. Germline CDR1 reads MDHEN; CDR2 reads SYDVKM. Trimming at V came to 8 bases and at J to 5 bases, leaving 6 bases not matched to a gene. The CDR3 runs to 15 residues. The CDR3 loop reads CASGLTSGRTGELFF. The CDR3 DNA sequence: TGTGCCAGCGGCCTGACTAGCGGGAGAACCGGGGAGCTGTTTTTT.

The rearrangement uses TRBV6-5 and TRBJ2-7; D is ambiguous. Looked up from germline, CDR1 is MNHEY and CDR2 is SVGAGI. The CDR3 runs to 14 residues. Trimming pared 6 bases from V and 3 bases from J, leaving 15 bases between. CDR3 bases: TGTGCCAGCAGGCAGGATTTCAAGTTCTACGAGCAGTACTTC. It is translated as CASRQDFKFYEQYF.

CDR3 sequence reads: CASSQGSHTDTQYF. Here the CDR3 DNA reads TGCGCCAGCAGCCAGGGGAGCCACACAGATACGCAGTATTTT. J is TRBJ2-3 and V is TRBV4-1, with D perhaps TRBD2 (5 bases). V gave up 3 bases and J gave up 2 bases, with 9 bases separating them. This CDR3 has 14 amino acids. CDR1 MGHRA and CDR2 YSYEKL come from the germline V gene.

This chain connects TRBV6-5 to TRBJ2-5, with 10 bases lining up with TRBD1. The tail of the sequence fits TRBJ2-7 better, so the J call may be wrong. The CDR3 extends over 15 amino acids. Looked up from germline, CDR1 is MNHEY and CDR2 is SVGAGI. Written as DNA, the CDR3 is TGTGCCAGCAGCATTAACCGGGACAGGGGTTACGAGCAGTACTTC. This sequence encodes CASSINRDRGYEQYF.

This clone was seen just once. J is TRBJ2-7 and V is TRBV5-4; no firm D call. V lost 0 bases and J lost 5, with 9 bases in between. Germline V lookup: CDR1 SGHNT, CDR2 YYREEE (reference sequence). The CDR3 is 13 residues long. CDR3: CASSLDRRDEQYF. The DNA of the CDR3 is TGTGCCAGCAGCTTGGATCGTCGGGACGAGCAGTACTTC.

The V and J genes are TRBV10-3 and TRBJ2-3, with TRBD2 identical over 9 bases. CDR1 ENHRY and CDR2 SYGVKD come from the germline V gene. This CDR3 spans 17 amino acids. V trimming: 2 bases; J trimming: 3 bases; junction bases outside the gene matches: 9. The CDR3 protein is CAISEPQTSGGTDTQYF. For the CDR3, the DNA is TGTGCCATCAGTGAGCCCCAGACTAGCGGAGGTACAGATACGCAGTATTTT.

The CDR3 reads CASSLIEGNTEAFF. In DNA form, the CDR3 reads TGCGCCAGCAGCTTGATCGAGGGGAACACTGAAGCTTTCTTT. The V and J genes are TRBV5-1 and TRBJ1-1; unclear D gene. Germline V gene sequence: CDR1 SGHRS, CDR2 YFSETQ. The germline V and J ends were trimmed by 1 base and 1 base, with 8 bases remaining between them. CDR3 size: 14 residues.

V is TRBV30 and J is TRBJ1-2; 9 nucleotides line up with TRBD1. This CDR3 has 16 amino acids. Germline V gene lookup returns CDR1 GTSNPN and CDR2 SVGIG (reference sequence). Trimming removed 5 bases from V and 4 bases from J; junction bases left unmatched: 14. The DNA of the CDR3 is TGTGCCTGGTTCCGGGACAGGGTTAGTGTTGGCTATGGCTACACCTTC. It is translated as CAWFRDRVSVGYGYTF.

The chain links TRBV7-9 to TRBJ2-5; 12 nucleotides agree with TRBD2. The germline V gene encodes CDR1 SEHNR and CDR2 FQNEAQ (reference sequence). V was pared by 5 bases and J by 1 base, with 5 bases of the junction left unmatched. CDR3 length: 16 residues. The CDR3 sequence: CASSKTSGGPQETQYF. CDR3 sequence (DNA): TGTGCCAGCAGCAAGACTAGCGGGGGCCCCCAAGAGACCCAGTACTTC.

V and J are TRBV7-2 and TRBJ2-2; tentatively, D is TRBD1 (6 bases). CDR1 is SGHTA and CDR2 is FQGNSA in the germline V gene. This CDR3 region has 13 residues. The germline V and J ends were trimmed by 6 bases and 5 bases, with 10 bases remaining between them. The CDR3 coding sequence is TGTGCCAGCAGGTCACAGGGAACCGGGGAGCTGTTTTTT. Its protein product is CASRSQGTGELFF.

This chain uses TRBV2 with TRBJ2-2; TRBD1 matches 9 bases. The CDR3 is made up of 17 amino acids. J lost 6 bases, V lost 2 bases, and 10 bases had no gene match. Germline V gene sequence: CDR1 SNHLY, CDR2 FYNNEI. In DNA, the CDR3 is TGTGCCAGCAGTGAAAGGACAGGGGCCTTCGGGGCCGGGGAGCTGTTTTTT. Translation: CASSERTGAFGAGELFF.

The chain carries TRBV19 and TRBJ1-1, with D unresolved. The CDR3 runs 16 residues. The germline V gene has CDR1 LNHDA and CDR2 SQIVND (reference sequence). V lost 3 bases and J 0 bases, leaving 14 bases between the germline ends. The CDR3 spells CASSIFGRSMNTEAFF. As DNA, the CDR3 is TGTGCCAGTAGTATTTTTGGCAGATCGATGAACACTGAAGCTTTCTTT.

This clone was observed once. The V call is TRBV2, the J call TRBJ1-1; 9 bases agree with TRBD1. This CDR3 comprises 15 residues. CDR1 and CDR2 (germline): SNHLY, FYNNEI. V was clipped by 6 bases and J by 0 bases; unmatched bases: 5. The CDR3 sequence is CASRLTGGLNTEAFF. CDR3 in DNA: TGTGCCAGCAGGTTAACAGGGGGCTTGAACACTGAAGCTTTCTTT.